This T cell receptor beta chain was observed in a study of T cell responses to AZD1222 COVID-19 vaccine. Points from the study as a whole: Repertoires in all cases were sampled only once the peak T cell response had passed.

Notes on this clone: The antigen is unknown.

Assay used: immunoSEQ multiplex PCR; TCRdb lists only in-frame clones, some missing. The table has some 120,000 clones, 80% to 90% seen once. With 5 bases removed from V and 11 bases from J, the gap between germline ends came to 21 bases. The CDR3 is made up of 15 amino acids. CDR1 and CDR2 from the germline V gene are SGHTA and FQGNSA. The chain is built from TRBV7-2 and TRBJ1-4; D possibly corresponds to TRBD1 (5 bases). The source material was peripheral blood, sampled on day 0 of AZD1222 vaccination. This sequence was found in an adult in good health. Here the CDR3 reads CASSPSPQGWVKLFF. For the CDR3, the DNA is TGTGCCAGCAGCCCATCCCCTCAGGGTTGGGTGAAACTGTTTTTT.